The 25 T cell receptor beta chains below come from one sample, sequenced in a study of shared clonotypes between healthy human individuals. TCRdb's table, derived via immunoSEQ multiplex PCR, lists solely in-frame clones and lacks some. The table includes about 510,000 clones, 79% detected once. Specimen: PBMCs. Every receptor here comes from a woman aged 40-49 years in good health. Some clones in this sample may be carry-over from other donors' samples.

The rearrangement joins TRBV5-5 to TRBJ1-3; 9 bases fit TRBD1. Germline V CDR1 and CDR2: SGHKS, YYEKEE (reference sequence). Losses at the gene ends were 5 bases for V and 0 bases for J; bases not matched to a gene: 3. CDR3 length: 15 amino acids. In DNA, the CDR3 is TGTGCCAGCAGGATGGGACAGGGCTCTGGAAACACCATATATTTT. Translating it yields CASRMGQGSGNTIYF.

The V call is TRBV19, the J call TRBJ2-7; TRBD2 matches 10 bases. The CDR3 sequence is 14 residues long. The V segment lost 6 bases and the J segment 2 bases; nucleotides outside the gene matches: 4. Germline V gene data show CDR1 as LNHDA and CDR2 as SQIVND (reference sequence). DNA for the CDR3: TGTGCCAGTAGGCGGACTAGCGGTACCTACGAGCAGTACTTC. This codes for CASRRTSGTYEQYF.

The J gene is TRBJ2-3, the V gene TRBV10-3; D may be TRBD1 (6 bases). In germline, CDR1 is ENHRY, CDR2 SYGVKD. Between the trimmed V and J ends, which lost 10 bases and 2 bases, there was a span of 16 bases. CDR3 length: 14 amino acids. CDR3 loop: CAKMTGNHTDTQYF. Written as DNA, the CDR3 is TGTGCCAAGATGACAGGTAACCACACAGATACGCAGTATTTT.

This sequence joins TRBV5-1 and TRBJ2-3, with a tentative D call TRBD1 (5 bases). CDR3 length: 14 residues. V was cut by 0 bases and J by 6 bases, with 11 bases left in between. CDR1 is SGHRS and CDR2 is YFSETQ in the germline V gene. This CDR3 is CASSLDPGWDTQYF. The DNA of the CDR3 is TGCGCCAGCAGCTTGGACCCAGGGTGGGATACGCAGTATTTT. The entire variable domain, with the rest obtained from reference TRBV5-1 and TRBJ2-3, is as follows: KAGVTQTPRYLIKTRGQQVTLSCSPISGHRSVSWYQQTPGQGLQFLFEYFSETQRNKGNFPGRFSGRQFSNSRSEMNVSTLELGDSALYLCASSLDPGWDTQYFGPGTRLTVL.

The CDR3: CASSSKGGAGSNTGELFF. The CDR3, as DNA: TGTGCCAGCAGCTCTAAAGGTGGGGCAGGGTCTAACACCGGGGAGCTGTTTTTT. The chain recombines TRBV7-3 with TRBJ2-2; TRBD1 is a possible D gene (5 bases). Trimming stripped 4 bases from V and 2 bases from J, with 20 bases between. CDR3 length: 18 residues. In germline, CDR1 is SGHTA, CDR2 FQGTGA. The whole variable domain, filled in from reference TRBV7-3 and TRBJ2-2, reads GAGVSQTPSNKVTEKGKYVELRCDPISGHTALYWYRQSLGQGPEFLIYFQGTGAADDSGLPNDRFFAVRPEGSVSTLKIQRTERGDSAVYLCASSSKGGAGSNTGELFFGEGSRLTVL.

This clone was observed at least ten times. The chain joins TRBV28 to TRBJ2-1; 12 bases match TRBD2. The ends lost 8 bases at V and 8 bases at J; junction bases unmatched: 10. The CDR3 is 15 residues long. Per germline, CDR1 MDHEN and CDR2 SYDVKM. The CDR3 sequence is CASSTRTSGMYEQFF. The DNA for the CDR3 is TGTGCCAGCTCAACTAGGACTAGCGGGATGTATGAGCAGTTCTTC. Based on the CDR3 plus reference TRBV28 and TRBJ2-1, the full variable domain is DVKVTQSSRYLVKRTGEKVFLECVQDMDHENMFWYRQDPGLGLRLIYFSYDVKMKEKGDIPEGYSVSREKKERFSLILESASTNQTSMYLCASSTRTSGMYEQFFGPGTRLTVL.

Remarks on this clone: One end of the junction does not line up with germline, which may come from a read error. This chain links TRBV7-7 with TRBJ2-1, with 13 bases matching TRBD2. The CDR3 length is 15 residues. Per germline, CDR1 SSHAT and CDR2 FNYEAQ (reference sequence). CDR3 sequence (DNA): TGTGCTAGCAGCCCTAGGACTAGCGGGAGTGCTGAGCAGTTCTTC. Translated: CASSPRTSGSAEQFF.

This clone was seen only once. The rearrangement joins TRBV28 to TRBJ2-3, with 12 bases identical to TRBD2. The CDR3 runs 18 residues. V dropped 7 bases and J dropped 4; count of bases not matched to a gene: 15. CDR1 is MDHEN, CDR2 SYDVKM, per germline. The CDR3 nucleotides are TGTGCCAGCAACCTTGGGAAGACTAGCGGGAGTGTCTCAGATACGCAGTATTTT. Translation: CASNLGKTSGSVSDTQYF.

The genes are TRBV5-1 and TRBJ2-7, with a weak D call TRBD1 (5 bases). Germline V CDR1 and CDR2: SGHRS, YFSETQ. Trimming took off 0 bases at V and 0 bases at J, with 13 bases between the two ends. The CDR3 consists of 16 residues. CDR3: CASSLDGRGSSYEQYF. In nucleotides, the CDR3 is TGCGCCAGCAGCTTGGACGGTAGGGGCTCCTCCTACGAGCAGTACTTC.

The rearrangement joins TRBV28 to TRBJ2-7; 9 nucleotides match TRBD2. Germline CDR1 MDHEN, CDR2 SYDVKM. With 6 bases clipped from V and 7 bases from J, the junction kept 10 bases outside the gene matches. This CDR3 is 14 amino acids long. As DNA, the CDR3 is TGTGCCAGCAGAAGGACTAGCGCCTTCGGGGAGCAGTACTTC. Encoded protein: CASRRTSAFGEQYF.

As concerns this clone: Other nucleotide sequences in the sample specify the same CDR3. V gene TRBV5-1 combines with J gene TRBJ2-7; 7 bases are shared with TRBD1. The CDR3 has 14 residues. V shed 0 bases and J 2 bases; nucleotides not matched to a gene: 2. Germline CDR1 and CDR2: SGHRS and YFSETQ. The CDR3, as DNA: TGCGCCAGCAGCTTGGGACAGGGAGCCTACGAGCAGTACTTC. Encoded protein: CASSLGQGAYEQYF.

The CDR3 loop reads CATSISRGSYNEQFF. Written as DNA, the CDR3 is TGTGCCACGAGCATATCAAGGGGCTCCTACAATGAGCAGTTCTTC. The chain links TRBV2 to TRBJ2-1; a possible D gene is TRBD1 (5 bases). Germline values: CDR1 SNHLY, CDR2 FYNNEI. This CDR3 contains 15 residues. V lost 10 bases and J lost 0, with 16 bases in between.

J is TRBJ2-7 and V is TRBV19; no firm D call. Germline V CDR1 and CDR2: LNHDA, SQIVND (reference sequence). This CDR3 spans 14 amino acids. V was pared by 4 bases and J by 2 bases, with 12 bases between. This chain's CDR3 is CASSNRPTAYEQYF. The CDR3 nucleotides read TGTGCCAGTAGTAACCGGCCGACCGCCTACGAGCAGTACTTC.

This clone was seen only a few times. The rearrangement uses TRBV29-1 and TRBJ1-1; tentatively, D is TRBD1 (5 bases). Germline V gives CDR1 SQVTM, CDR2 ANQGSEA. This CDR3 has 13 amino acids. Trimming left V 3 bases short and J 4 bases short, with 12 bases between. CDR3 protein: CSVDVVGGTEAFF. In DNA form, the CDR3 reads TGCAGCGTTGACGTGGTTGGGGGCACTGAAGCTTTCTTT. Using reference TRBV29-1 and TRBJ1-1 for the parts outside the CDR3, the full variable domain is SAVISQKPSRDICQRGTSLTIQCQVDSQVTMMFWYRQQPGQSLTLIATANQGSEATYESGFVIDKFPISRPNLTFSTLTVSNMSPEDSSIYLCSVDVVGGTEAFFGQGTRLTVV.

This chain uses TRBV7-9 with TRBJ2-5, with TRBD1 as a possible D gene (5 bases). CDR1 and CDR2 from the germline V gene are SEHNR and FQNEAQ (reference sequence). The CDR3 has 13 amino acids. V lost 7 bases and J lost 4, with 13 bases in between. This chain's CDR3 is CASTRVMRETQYF. DNA for the CDR3: TGTGCCAGCACCAGGGTAATGAGAGAGACCCAGTACTTC.

The chain couples TRBV7-9 to TRBJ1-2; the D gene is possibly TRBD1 (5 bases). The CDR3 has 13 amino acids. Trimming stripped 5 bases from V and 5 bases from J, with 12 bases between. Germline CDR1 reads SEHNR; CDR2 reads FQNEAQ (reference sequence). The CDR3 DNA follows: TGTGCCAGCAGCGGAGACAGACGGTATGGCTACACCTTC. This codes for CASSGDRRYGYTF.

This clone was counted ten times or more. The chain uses TRBV7-9 and TRBJ2-3; TRBD2 agrees at 7 bases. V lost 2 bases and J lost 6; bases outside the gene matches: 17. CDR3 length: 18 residues. Looked up from germline, CDR1 is SEHNR and CDR2 is FQNEAQ (reference sequence). The CDR3, as DNA: TGTGCCAGCAGCTTATCGATTGGGCGGGAGTTCCGCCCGGATACGCAGTATTTT. It translates to CASSLSIGREFRPDTQYF.

The rearrangement uses TRBV30 and TRBJ2-5; the D gene is possibly TRBD1 (6 bases). The last part of the DNA fits TRBJ2-7 better; the J call may be wrong. CDR3 length: 14 amino acids. Germline values: CDR1 GTSNPN, CDR2 SVGIG (reference sequence). CDR3 bases: TGTGCCTGGGCTGGATGGACAGTACCCTACGAGCAGTACTTC. Amino acids: CAWAGWTVPYEQYF.

The CDR3 region has the DNA TGCGCCAGCAGCTTGGACACAGCCTACAATGAGCAGTTCTTC. This sequence encodes CASSLDTAYNEQFF. The chain combines TRBV5-1 with TRBJ2-1; D is unclear. This CDR3 spans 14 amino acids. From germline, CDR1 is SGHRS and CDR2 YFSETQ. V dropped 0 bases and J dropped 2 bases, with 6 bases sitting between them.

V and J are TRBV12-1 and TRBJ2-7; TRBD2, the D gene given by the table, was not confirmed from the DNA. TRBV12-1 is designated a pseudogene. The CDR3 loop spans 17 amino acids. CDR3 residues: CASSFLLLDPPSYEQYF. The CDR3 coding sequence is TGTGCCAGCAGCTTTCTGCTACTAGACCCTCCCTCCTACGAGCAGTACTTC.

The rearrangement links TRBV2 to TRBJ2-3; TRBD2 aligns across 11 bases. Germline loops: CDR1 SNHLY, CDR2 FYNNEI. V shed 4 bases and J 9 bases; nucleotides not matched to a gene: 3. The CDR3 loop spans 13 amino acids. This CDR3 reads CASSATSGTTQYF. CDR3 coding DNA: TGTGCCAGCAGTGCGACTAGCGGGACAACGCAGTATTTT.

This clone came up a few times. The gene calls are TRBV30 and TRBJ1-5; the D gene is possibly TRBD1 (5 bases). Trimming shortened V by 5 bases and J by 9 bases, and 11 bases separated the two germline ends. Germline lookup yields CDR1 GTSNPN and CDR2 SVGIG (reference sequence). The CDR3 spans 11 residues. DNA of the CDR3: TGTGCCTGGTCTCGCGGGGGGCCCCAGCATTTT. This codes for CAWSRGGPQHF.

This chain uses TRBV6-5 with TRBJ2-5; D gene unclear. This CDR3 has 14 residues. The ends were cut back, 6 bases at V and 7 bases at J, with 18 bases in the middle. The germline gives CDR1 MNHEY, CDR2 SVGAGI. CDR3 nucleotides: TGTGCCAGCAGCTCCAATTCTGGCCGCGGGACCCAGTACTTC. This translates into CASSSNSGRGTQYF.

This clone was counted only a few times. The gene calls are TRBV7-9 and TRBJ1-2, with 7 nucleotides matching TRBD1. V shed 1 base and J 4 bases; nucleotides not matched to a gene: 9. CDR3 length: 16 amino acids. Per germline, CDR1 SEHNR and CDR2 FQNEAQ (reference sequence). The CDR3 reads CASSLGGQTRGYGYTF. The CDR3 bases are TGTGCCAGCAGCTTAGGGGGACAGACCCGCGGCTATGGCTACACCTTC. Supplemented by reference TRBV7-9 and TRBJ1-2, the full variable domain reads DTGVSQNPRHKITKRGQNVTFRCDPISEHNRLYWYRQTLGQGPEFLTYFQNEAQLEKSRLLSDRFSAERPKGSFSTLEIQRTEQGDSAMYLCASSLGGQTRGYGYTFGSGTRLTVV.

CDR3 coding DNA: TGTGCCATCAGCTCGGGTTCCCACGAGCAGTACTTC. It codes for CAISSGSHEQYF. The chain combines TRBV10-3 with TRBJ2-7, with unresolved D. Trimming shortened V by 6 bases and J by 5 bases, and 11 bases separated the two germline ends. The CDR3 extends over 12 amino acids. Germline V gene sequence: CDR1 ENHRY, CDR2 SYGVKD.